This record concerns one TCR beta chain sequence. Its antigen is unidentified. This record comes from a study of T cell responses to AZD1222 COVID-19 vaccine. Trimming took 2 bases from V and 8 from J, leaving 15 bases between them. Per the germline V gene, CDR1 is LNHDA and CDR2 is SQIVND (reference sequence). This CDR3 is 15 amino acids long. The method was immunoSEQ multiplex PCR; TCRdb's version includes in-frame clones alone and lacks a portion of them. The sample has about 120,000 clones, 89% seen once. Study-level points and caveats: Most donors were white British and more were female, and clonal diversity was possibly underestimated. Sampled repertoires all dated from after the peak T cell response. Of the AZD1222 recipients, only 5 to 7 were seropositive at baseline. Two doses of AZD1222 preceded a rise in Spike-specific TCR breadth and depth.

Sequenced here: peripheral blood, sampled on day 0 of AZD1222 vaccination. This TCR was sampled from an adult in good health. V is TRBV19 and J is TRBJ1-4; D not certain. The CDR3 DNA reads as TGTGCCAGTAGTATAATAGGAGGGATCGGAGAAAAACTGTTTTTT. It translates to CASSIIGGIGEKLFF. Using reference TRBV19 and TRBJ1-4 for the parts outside the CDR3, the full variable domain is DGGITQSPKYLFRKEGQNVTLSCEQNLNHDAMYWYRQDPGQGLRLIYYSQIVNDFQKGDIAEGYSVSREKKESFPLTVTSAQKNPTAFYLCASSIIGGIGEKLFFGSGTQLSVL.